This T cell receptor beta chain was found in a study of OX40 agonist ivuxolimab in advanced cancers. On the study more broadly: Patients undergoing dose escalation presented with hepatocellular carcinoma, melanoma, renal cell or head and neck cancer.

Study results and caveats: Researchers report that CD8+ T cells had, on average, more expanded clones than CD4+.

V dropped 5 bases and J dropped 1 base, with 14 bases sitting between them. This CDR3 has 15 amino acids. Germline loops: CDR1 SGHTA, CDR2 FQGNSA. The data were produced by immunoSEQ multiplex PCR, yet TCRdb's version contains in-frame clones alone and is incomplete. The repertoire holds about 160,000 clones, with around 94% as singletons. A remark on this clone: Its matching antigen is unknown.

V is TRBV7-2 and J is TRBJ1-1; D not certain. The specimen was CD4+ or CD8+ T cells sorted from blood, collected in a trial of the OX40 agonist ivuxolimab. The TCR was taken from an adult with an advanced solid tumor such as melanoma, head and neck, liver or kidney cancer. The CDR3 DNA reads TGTGCCAGCAGCCCCTCAGGACTTGGGAACACTGAAGCTTTCTTT. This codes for CASSPSGLGNTEAFF.